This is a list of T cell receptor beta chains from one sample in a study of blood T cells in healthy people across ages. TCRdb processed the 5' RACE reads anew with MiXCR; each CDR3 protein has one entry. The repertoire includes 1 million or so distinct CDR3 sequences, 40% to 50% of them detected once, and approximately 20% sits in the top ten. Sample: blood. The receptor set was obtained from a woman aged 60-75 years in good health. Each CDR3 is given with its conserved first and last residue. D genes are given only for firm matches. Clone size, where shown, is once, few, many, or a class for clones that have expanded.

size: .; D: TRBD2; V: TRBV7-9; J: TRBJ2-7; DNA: TGTGCCAGCAGCGGACAACTGCCAGCGGGGTTCTACGAGCAGTACTTC; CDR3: CASSGQLPAGFYEQYF
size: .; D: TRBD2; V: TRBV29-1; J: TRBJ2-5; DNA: TGCAGCGTAGTATATAAAGCGGGGGTCAATGAGCAGTACTTC; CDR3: CSVVYKAGVNEQYF
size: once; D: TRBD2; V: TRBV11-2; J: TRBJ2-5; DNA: TGTGCCAGCAGCTTAGAGGCCCAGGCGGGGGGGACCCAGTACTTC; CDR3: CASSLEAQAGGTQYF
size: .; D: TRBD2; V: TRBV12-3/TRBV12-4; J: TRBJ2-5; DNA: TGTGCCAGCGGCGGGGGGTTGGGAGAGACCCAGTACTTC; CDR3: CASGGGLGETQYF
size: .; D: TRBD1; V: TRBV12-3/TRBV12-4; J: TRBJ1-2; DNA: TGTGCCAGCAGGACCCCGGGACAGGGGGGTGGCTACACCTTC; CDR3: CASRTPGQGGGYTF
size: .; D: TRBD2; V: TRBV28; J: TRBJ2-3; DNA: TGTGCCAGCAGTTTATTAACTAGCGGGACGTACACAGATACGCAGTATTTT; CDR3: CASSLLTSGTYTDTQYF
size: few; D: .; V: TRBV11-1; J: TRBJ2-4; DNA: TGTGCCAGCAGCTCCTGGCGTGAAGTAGCCAAAAACATTCAGTACTTC; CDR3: CASSSWREVAKNIQYF
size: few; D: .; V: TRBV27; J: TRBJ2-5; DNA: TGTGCCAGCAGTTTACGCGACAGGCCCCAAGAGACCCAGTACTTC; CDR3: CASSLRDRPQETQYF
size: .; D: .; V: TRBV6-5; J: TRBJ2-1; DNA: TGTGCCAGCAGTGACCCACTTACTGAGCAGTTCTTC; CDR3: CASSDPLTEQFF
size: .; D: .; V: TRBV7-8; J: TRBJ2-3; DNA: TGTGCCAGCAGCTTCAACTCGGTGGGAAGGGGCACAGATACGCAGTATTTT; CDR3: CASSFNSVGRGTDTQYF
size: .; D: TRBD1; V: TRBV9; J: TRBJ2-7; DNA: TGTGCCAGCAGCCCCGGACAGGGCCGCGGGTACGAGCAGTACTTC; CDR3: CASSPGQGRGYEQYF
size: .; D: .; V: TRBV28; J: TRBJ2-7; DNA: TGTGCCAGCAGTTTTGGTTCAGGGGAGTATGAAGAGCAGTACTTC; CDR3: CASSFGSGEYEEQYF
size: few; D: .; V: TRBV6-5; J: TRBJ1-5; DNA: TGTGCCAGCAGTTACTCGAAAGGTCAGCCCCAGCATTTT; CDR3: CASSYSKGQPQHF
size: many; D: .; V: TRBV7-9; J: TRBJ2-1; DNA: TGTGCCAGCAGCACCCGGGACTTGTACGACAATGAGCAGTTCTTC; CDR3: CASSTRDLYDNEQFF
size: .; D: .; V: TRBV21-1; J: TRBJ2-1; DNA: TGTGCCAGCAGCACAACTAGCGGGAGCCCTTCTTCCTACAATGAGCAGTTCTTC; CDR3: CASSTTSGSPSSYNEQFF
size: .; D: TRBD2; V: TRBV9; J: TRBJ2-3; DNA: TGTGCCAGCAGCGCCGGACTAGCGGGCTTGACTAGCACAGATACGCAGTATTTT; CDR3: CASSAGLAGLTSTDTQYF
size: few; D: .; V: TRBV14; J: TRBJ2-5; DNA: TGTGCCAGCAGCCAAGGTGGAATGGGGTACCAAGAGACCCAGTACTTC; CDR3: CASSQGGMGYQETQYF
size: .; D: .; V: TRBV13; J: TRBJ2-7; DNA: TGTGCCAGCAGCTCCGACGGATGCGAGCAGTACTTC; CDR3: CASSSDGCEQYF
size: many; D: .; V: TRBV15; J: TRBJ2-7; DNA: TGTGCCACCAGCGTCGGGACCTACGAGCAGTACTTC; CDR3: CATSVGTYEQYF
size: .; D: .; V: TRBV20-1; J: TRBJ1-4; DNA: TGCAGTGCTAGCAAGGGTACTAATGAGAAACTGTTTTTT; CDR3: CSASKGTNEKLFF
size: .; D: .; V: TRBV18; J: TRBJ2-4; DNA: TGTGCCAGCTCACCATTGGACCCGAAGATAGCCAAAAACATTCAGTACTTC; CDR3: CASSPLDPKIAKNIQYF
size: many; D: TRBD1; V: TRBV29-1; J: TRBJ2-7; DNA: TGCAGCGTCCGAAAGGGGGTAGGGACAGGAGGGGACGAGCAGTACTTC; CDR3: CSVRKGVGTGGDEQYF
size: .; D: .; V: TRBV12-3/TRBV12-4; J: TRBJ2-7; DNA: TGTGCCAGCAGTATTACAGGCGAAGAGCAGTACTTC; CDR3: CASSITGEEQYF
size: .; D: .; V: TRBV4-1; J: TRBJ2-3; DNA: TGCGCCAGCAGCCAATTGGGGACGCAGTATTTT; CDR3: CASSQLGTQYF
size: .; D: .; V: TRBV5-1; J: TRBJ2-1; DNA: TGCGCCAGCAGCTGCATGTCGTCCAATGAGCAGTTCTTC; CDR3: CASSCMSSNEQFF
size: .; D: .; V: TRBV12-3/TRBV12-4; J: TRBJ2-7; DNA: TGTGCCAGCAGTAATTCGGGATTCAGGGTAGCCCACCAGGGGTTCGAGCAGTACTTC; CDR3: CASSNSGFRVAHQGFEQYF
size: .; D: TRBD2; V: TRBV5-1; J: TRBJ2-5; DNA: TGCGCCAGCAGCCTTCTTTTCGGACTAGCGGGCGAAATCCAAGAGACCCAGTACTTC; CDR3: CASSLLFGLAGEIQETQYF
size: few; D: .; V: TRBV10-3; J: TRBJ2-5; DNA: TGTGCCATCAGTTTGGGCGAGACCCAGTACTTC; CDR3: CAISLGETQYF
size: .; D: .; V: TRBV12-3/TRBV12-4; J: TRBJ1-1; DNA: TGTGCCAGCAGTTTAGGGGGAAAAACTGAAGCTTTCTTT; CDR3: CASSLGGKTEAFF
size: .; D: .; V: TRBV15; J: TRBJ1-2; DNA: TGTGCCACCAGCAGAGATAGAGCCAGGGCTAACTATGGCTACACCTTC; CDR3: CATSRDRARANYGYTF
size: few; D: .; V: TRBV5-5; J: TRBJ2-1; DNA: TGTGCCAGCAGCTTCGTGACTGGGGAGAATGAGCAGTTCTTC; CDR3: CASSFVTGENEQFF
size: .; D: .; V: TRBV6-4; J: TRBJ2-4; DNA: TGTGCCAGCAGTGAGCGGCGGGGAGGCATTCAGTACTTC; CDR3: CASSERRGGIQYF
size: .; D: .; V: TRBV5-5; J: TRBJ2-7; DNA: TGTGCCAGCAGCCCCACCCTGGTCCTCTACGAGCAGTACTTC; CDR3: CASSPTLVLYEQYF
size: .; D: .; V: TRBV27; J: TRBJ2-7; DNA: TGTGCCAGCAGTTTTCTCCGGAGCTCTAGGTACGAGCAGTACTTC; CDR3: CASSFLRSSRYEQYF
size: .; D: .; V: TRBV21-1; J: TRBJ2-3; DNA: .; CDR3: CASSFYICSAILLIAGTDTQYF
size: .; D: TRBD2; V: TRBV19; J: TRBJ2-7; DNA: TGTGCCACTGGGAAGGGACTAGCGGGACAACGTCCCTACGAGCAGTACTTC; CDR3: CATGKGLAGQRPYEQYF
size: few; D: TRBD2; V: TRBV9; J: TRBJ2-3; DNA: TGTGCCAGCAGCAAATCTAGCGGATGGGTAGATACGCAGTATTTT; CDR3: CASSKSSGWVDTQYF
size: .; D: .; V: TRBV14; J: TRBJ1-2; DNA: TGTGCCAGCAGCCAAGGAGGATTTAAGGGGTTAAGAGATGGCTACACCTTC; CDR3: CASSQGGFKGLRDGYTF
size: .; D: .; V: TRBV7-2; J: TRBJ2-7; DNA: TGTGCCAGCAGCTTAGAGGTACTTTCAACCTACGAGCAGTACTTC; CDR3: CASSLEVLSTYEQYF
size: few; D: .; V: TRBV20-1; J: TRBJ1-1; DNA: TGCAGTGCCAAGGACAGTTCGTTCCCCATGAACACTGAAGCTTTCTTT; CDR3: CSAKDSSFPMNTEAFF
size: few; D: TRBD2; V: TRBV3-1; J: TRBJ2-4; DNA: TGTGCCAGCAGCGCCGGACTAGCGGGAGAAAGTTTCTTAGCCAAAAACATTCAGTACTTC; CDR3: CASSAGLAGESFLAKNIQYF
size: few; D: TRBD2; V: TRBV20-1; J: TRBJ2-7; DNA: TGCAGTGCTAGAGGGCTAGCGGGAGTAGGGGAGCAGTACTTC; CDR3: CSARGLAGVGEQYF
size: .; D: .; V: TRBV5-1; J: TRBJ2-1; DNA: TGCGCCAGCAGCTTAAGCTCGGGACAGTTCTTC; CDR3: CASSLSSGQFF
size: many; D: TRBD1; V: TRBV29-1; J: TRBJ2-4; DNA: TGCAGCGCAAACGACAGGGGAGGTAACATTCAGTACTTC; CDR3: CSANDRGGNIQYF
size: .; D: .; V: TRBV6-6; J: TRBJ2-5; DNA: TGTGCCAGCAGTGTGGGGACTCAACCGAAGACCCAGTACTTC; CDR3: CASSVGTQPKTQYF
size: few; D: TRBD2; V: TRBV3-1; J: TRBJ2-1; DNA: TGTGCCAGCAGCCCCGGGACTAGCGGGAGGACACACAATGAGCAGTTCTTC; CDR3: CASSPGTSGRTHNEQFF
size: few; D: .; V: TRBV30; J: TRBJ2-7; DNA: TGTGCCTGGGACAGATCCTACGAGCAGTACTTC; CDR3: CAWDRSYEQYF
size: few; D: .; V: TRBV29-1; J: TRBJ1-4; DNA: TGCAGCGCCCAGCGGGGGTTTAATGAAAAACTGTTTTTT; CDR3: CSAQRGFNEKLFF
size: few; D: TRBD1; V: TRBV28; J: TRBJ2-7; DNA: TGTGCCAGCAGTTCCGATCGGCGCGGACAGGACGAGCAGTACTTC; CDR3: CASSSDRRGQDEQYF
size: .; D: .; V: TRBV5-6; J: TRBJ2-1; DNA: TGTGCCAGCAGCTTGGGGTCCGGTCACAATGAGCAGTTCTTC; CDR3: CASSLGSGHNEQFF
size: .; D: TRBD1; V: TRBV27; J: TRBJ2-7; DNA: TGTGCCAGCAGTTTAGGGACAGGCAGGCGTTCCTACGAGCAGTACTTC; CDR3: CASSLGTGRRSYEQYF